This entry concerns a single T cell receptor (beta chain). Antigen unknown. The sample originates from a study of T cells in Graves' hyperthyroidism and ophthalmopathy. CDR1 is SGHRS, CDR2 YFSETQ, per germline. This CDR3 has 17 residues. The V and J ends lost 4 bases and 1 base respectively, with 21 bases between them. Study-wide points: Most clonotypes that expanded in the thyroid above 0.001 also showed up in blood. Prediction of ophthalmopathy progression came a median approximately 6.6 months pre-onset.

RNA transcripts were the template for amplifying TCR beta CDR3 regions. The TCR CDR3 was amplified in a first-round RT-PCR using the HTBI primer set. TCRdb reprocessed the multiplex PCR reads with MiXCR, giving one entry per CDR3 protein. The sample lists around 760,000 distinct CDR3 sequences; roughly a third were seen once. The receptor comes from a woman between 40 and 50 years old with Graves' hyperthyroidism. The rearrangement joins TRBV5-1 to TRBJ2-7; D possibly corresponds to TRBD1 (7 bases). The sequenced material came from blood. CDR3 in DNA: TGCGCCAGCAGCCTGACAGGGCGTAGGGAGGAATCCTACGAGCAGTACTTC. This codes for CASSLTGRREESYEQYF.